The 4 T cell receptor beta chains listed next were all sequenced from one sample in a study of cytomegalovirus exposure and HLA in healthy donors. The PCR made use of 60 Vbeta and 13 Jbeta primers. Method: immunoSEQ multiplex PCR; TCRdb's copy keeps in-frame clones and lacks some. The sample consists of about 88,000 clones, roughly 71% of them appearing once. The specimen was PBMCs. These receptors were obtained from a man in his fifties in good health and CMV-seronegative.

The rearrangement links TRBV6-9 to TRBJ1-5; TRBD1 matches at 7 bases. Losses at the gene ends were 0 bases for V and 5 bases for J; bases not matched to a gene: 4. The CDR3 loop spans 15 amino acids. CDR1 is MNHGY and CDR2 is SVAAGI in the germline V gene. Here the CDR3 DNA reads TGTGCCAGCAGTTATTCAAGGAGGGGGCATCAGCCCCAGCATTTT. Its translation: CASSYSRRGHQPQHF.

V gene TRBV5-1 combines with J gene TRBJ1-4; D not certain. The CDR3 runs 14 residues. Trimming left V 1 base short and J 6 bases short, with 10 bases between. CDR1 is SGHRS, CDR2 YFSETQ, per germline. The CDR3 reads CASSLQPGDEKLFF. For the CDR3, the DNA is TGCGCCAGCAGCTTGCAACCAGGTGATGAAAAACTGTTTTTT.

This sequence joins TRBV12-5 and TRBJ2-3, with TRBD1 matching over 9 bases. Per germline, CDR1 LGHNT and CDR2 FRNRAP. The V segment lost 0 bases and the J segment 3 bases; nucleotides outside the gene matches: 4. The CDR3 has 16 residues. The CDR3 coding sequence is TGTGCTAGTGGTTTGGTACAGGACAGGGGTACAGATACGCAGTATTTT. Protein product: CASGLVQDRGTDTQYF.

The chain has TRBV5-4 and TRBJ2-5, with D possibly being TRBD2 (6 bases). V was pared by 4 bases and J by 5 bases, with 15 bases between. Germline-derived CDR1 and CDR2 are SGHNT and YYREEE (reference sequence). The CDR3 covers 14 residues. The CDR3 DNA is TGTGCCAGCAGCCCCAGCGGGTGGGGGGAGACCCAGTACTTC. Its translation: CASSPSGWGETQYF.